This TCR beta chain was profiled in a study of blood T cells in healthy people across ages. General study results and limits: Roughly linearly, TCR beta diversity per million T cells fell as age increased. Long-lived donors exceeded aged donors in naive CD4+ cells and diversity.

With a J-beta primer mix and a sample-barcoded 5' primer, a second PCR ran roughly 6 to 11 cycles. TCRdb independently ran MiXCR on the 5' RACE reads; one entry per CDR3 protein. Of approximately 290,000 distinct CDR3 sequences listed, roughly 27% are singletons. The donors, healthy Caucasians from Russia, were aged about 6 to 95. The CDR3 runs to 13 residues. The V gene's germline CDR1 is MDHEN and CDR2 SYDVKM. V dropped 2 bases and J dropped 2 bases, with 5 bases sitting between them. Only a few counts were recorded for this clonotype. Its antigen is unidentified. Sequenced input: blood. This receptor was obtained from a woman in her seventies in good health. The rearrangement joins TRBV28 to TRBJ2-3; no reliable D call. CDR3 coding DNA: TGTGCCAGCAGTTTAGAAGCCACAGATACGCAGTATTTT. As protein: CASSLEATDTQYF.